The source of this T cell receptor (beta chain) is a study of shared clonotypes between healthy human individuals (TCRdb year 2020). Looking at the study overall: The cohort included a few men and a couple of women between 18 and 49 years of age. Blood TCR repertoires of about five healthy adults were deeply sequenced to estimate repertoire size and the extent of clonotype sharing between individuals. To increase sequencing depth and limit assay-specific biases, different laboratories used diverse techniques to prepare libraries and sequence TCR repertoires. Per donor, leukapheresis produced somewhere between about 0.94 and 9 billion PBMCs.

Donors were healthy HIV-negative adults with no recently reported acute infections or vaccinations. Every donor was a Caucasian adult residing in Nashville, Tennessee, USA. In the unsorted samples, 90 million or so PBMCs were counted, and genomic DNA was extracted using the QIAamp DNA Blood Mini kit. Blood was obtained by leukapheresis, after which PBMCs were separated by Ficoll-Histopaque density gradient centrifugation and cryopreserved in liquid nitrogen vapor phase. The research as a whole found: Sampling was restricted to blood, and TCR repertoires in tissue are likely to differ from TCR repertoires in blood. Because the study included only a small number of donors, the genetic and exposure-history diversity represented was limited. Pairwise subsampling indicated that sequencing depth was expected to affect the degree of clonotype sharing among donors.

Using the deep immunoSEQ assay, TCR CDR3 regions were amplified from genomic DNA by multiplex PCR. Extracted genomic DNA from each cell subset was distributed evenly across all wells of several immunoSEQ 96-well plates, and each plate was treated as a replicate. For unsorted PBMC, 250 to 350 ng of genomic DNA, equivalent to about 30,000 T cell genomes, went into each replicate PCR. Ten immunoSEQ deep assay plates were used to sequence unsorted PBMC genomic DNA. Purified libraries were measured with a Qubit 3.0 fluorometer, size-checked on a Bioanalyzer 2100, and measured again with the KAPA Library Quantification kit. Each immunoSEQ 96-well plate was sequenced on its own single-read 150-cycle Illumina NextSeq 550 flow cell. In the source study's methods: The immunoSEQ output contained only junctional sequences without quality scores, so filtering could not match that applied to full-length reads. To assign V/J genes and CDR3, sequences were annotated using PyIR, a Python wrapper for IgBLAST v1.9, with IMGT germline references. Reads were removed for weak V/J assignments (E-value above 1e-6), missing CDR3, stop codons, out-of-frame junctions, or ambiguous translated residues. V3J clonotypes were defined as sequences sharing the same inferred V gene, J gene, and CDR3 amino acid sequence. The percentage overlap between two repertoires was calculated by dividing the number of shared unique clonotypes by the size of the smaller repertoire. Three approaches were used to assess repertoire richness: RTK rarefaction, the Chao1 estimator, and Recon v2.1 estimates of unobserved clonotypes. The table comes from immuneACCESS by way of TCRdb, which keeps in-frame sequences with V and J called. Part of the clones is missing from these tables; in studies checked, under half for an unresolved V gene and the rest for unknown reasons. V, J and clone size were drawn from that table, and D and trimming were deduced from the DNA. In all, the sample holds roughly 500,000 clones, and over 60% of those were seen once. The ten largest clones capture approximately 12% of the sample.

Details on this clone: Its cognate antigen has yet to be identified. No base quality information exists; no much larger clone differs at one position.

V is cut by 4 bases and J by 7 bases, and the space between the germline ends is 13 bases. Inclusive of the bounding cysteine and phenylalanine, the CDR3 is 13 residues long. The read is trimmed to its CDR3 DNA, 39 bases read in frame from base 1. From a lookup of the germline V gene, CDR1 and CDR2 are SGHAT and FQNNGV. Here the chain combines TRBV11-2 and TRBJ1-1, with no D gene named confidently. The sequenced material came from PBMCs. This clonotype originated in a woman aged 40 to 50 in good health. Some clones in this sample may be carry-over from other donors' samples. The CDR3 amino acid sequence is: CASSSERVGEAFF. The nucleotide sequence reads TGTGCCAGCAGCTCCGAACGGGTGGGTGAAGCTTTCTTT.